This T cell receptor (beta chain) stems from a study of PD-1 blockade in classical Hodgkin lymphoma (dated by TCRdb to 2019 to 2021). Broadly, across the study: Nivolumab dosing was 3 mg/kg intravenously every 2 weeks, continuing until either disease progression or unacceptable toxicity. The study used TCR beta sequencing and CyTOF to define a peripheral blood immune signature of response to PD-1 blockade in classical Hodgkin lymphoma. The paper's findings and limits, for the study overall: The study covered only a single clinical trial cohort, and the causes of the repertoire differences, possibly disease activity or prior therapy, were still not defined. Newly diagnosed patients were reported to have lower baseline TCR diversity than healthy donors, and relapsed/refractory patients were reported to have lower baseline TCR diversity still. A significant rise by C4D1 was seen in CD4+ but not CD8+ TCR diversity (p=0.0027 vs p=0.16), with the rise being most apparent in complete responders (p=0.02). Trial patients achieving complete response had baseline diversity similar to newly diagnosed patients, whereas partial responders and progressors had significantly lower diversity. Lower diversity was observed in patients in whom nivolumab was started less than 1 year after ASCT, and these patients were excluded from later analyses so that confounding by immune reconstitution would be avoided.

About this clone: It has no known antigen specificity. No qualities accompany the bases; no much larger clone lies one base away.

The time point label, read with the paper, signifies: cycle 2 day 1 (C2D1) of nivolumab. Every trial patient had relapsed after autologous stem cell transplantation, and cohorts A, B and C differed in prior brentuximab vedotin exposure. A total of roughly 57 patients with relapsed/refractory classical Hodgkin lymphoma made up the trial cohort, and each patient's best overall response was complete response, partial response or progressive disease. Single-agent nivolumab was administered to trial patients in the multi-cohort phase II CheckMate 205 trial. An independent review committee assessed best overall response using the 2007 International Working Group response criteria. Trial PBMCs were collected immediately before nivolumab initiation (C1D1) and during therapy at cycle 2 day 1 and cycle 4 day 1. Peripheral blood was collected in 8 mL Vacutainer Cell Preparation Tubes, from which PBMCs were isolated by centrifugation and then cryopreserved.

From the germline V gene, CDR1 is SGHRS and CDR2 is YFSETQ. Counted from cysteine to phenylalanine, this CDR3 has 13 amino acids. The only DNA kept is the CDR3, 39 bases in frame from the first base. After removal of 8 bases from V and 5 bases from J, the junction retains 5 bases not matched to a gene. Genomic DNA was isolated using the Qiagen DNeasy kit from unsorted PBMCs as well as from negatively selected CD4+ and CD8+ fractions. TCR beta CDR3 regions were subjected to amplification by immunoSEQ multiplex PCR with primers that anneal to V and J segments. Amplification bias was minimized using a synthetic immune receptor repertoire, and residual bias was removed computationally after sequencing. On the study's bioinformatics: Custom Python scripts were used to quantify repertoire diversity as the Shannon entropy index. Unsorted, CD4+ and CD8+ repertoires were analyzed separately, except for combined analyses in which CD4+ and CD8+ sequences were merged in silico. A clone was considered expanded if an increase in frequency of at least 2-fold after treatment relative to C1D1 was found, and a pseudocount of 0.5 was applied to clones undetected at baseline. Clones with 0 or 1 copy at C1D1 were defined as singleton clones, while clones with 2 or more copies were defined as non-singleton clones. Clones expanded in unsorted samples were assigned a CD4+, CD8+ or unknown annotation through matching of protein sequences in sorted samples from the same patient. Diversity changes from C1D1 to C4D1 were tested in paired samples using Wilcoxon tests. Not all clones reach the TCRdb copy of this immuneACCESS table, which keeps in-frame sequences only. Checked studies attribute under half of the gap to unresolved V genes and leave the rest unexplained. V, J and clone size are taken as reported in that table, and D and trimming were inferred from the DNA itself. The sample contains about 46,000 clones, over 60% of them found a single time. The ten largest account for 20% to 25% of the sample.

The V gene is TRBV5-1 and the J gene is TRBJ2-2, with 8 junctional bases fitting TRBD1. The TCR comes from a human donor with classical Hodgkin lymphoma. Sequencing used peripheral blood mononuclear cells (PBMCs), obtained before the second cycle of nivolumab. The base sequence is TGCGCCAGTGGACAGGGAGCGACCGGGGAGCTGTTTTTT. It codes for CASGQGATGELFF.